This entry lists 30 T cell receptor beta chains sequenced from one sample in a study of T cell clonotyping in hematopoietic cell transplantation. Method: immunoSEQ multiplex PCR; TCRdb's copy keeps in-frame clones and lacks some. The sample lists 9,000 to 15,000 clones; over 40% were seen once. The sequenced material came from peripheral blood mononuclear cells. The origin of the receptors is a man aged 45-60 years in good health. Some clones in this sample may be carry-over from other donors' samples.

This clone showed up just a few times. The chain combines TRBV29-1 with TRBJ1-2; D possibly corresponds to TRBD1 (5 bases). The CDR3 totals 16 residues. V was trimmed by 0 bases and J by 8 bases, leaving 22 bases between them. Per germline, CDR1 SQVTM and CDR2 ANQGSEA. CDR3 residues: CSVEDRGLERGGGYTF. The CDR3 coding sequence is TGCAGCGTTGAAGATCGGGGTTTGGAGAGGGGAGGCGGCTACACCTTC.

This clone was counted once. CDR3 DNA: TGTGCCAGCACTTTCACAGGGGGCAAATATGGCTACACCTTC. This encodes CASTFTGGKYGYTF. The V call is TRBV28, the J call TRBJ1-2, with 9 bases matching TRBD1. The V gene's germline CDR1 is MDHEN and CDR2 SYDVKM. The CDR3 has 14 amino acids. V was pared by 7 bases and J by 5 bases, with 8 bases of the junction left unmatched.

This clone was recorded a few times. CDR3 amino acids: CASSRIGTGAETQYF. The CDR3 DNA is TGTGCCAGCAGTCGAATCGGGACAGGGGCAGAGACCCAGTACTTC. V gene TRBV6-5 combines with J gene TRBJ2-5; 10 bases line up with TRBD1. V shed 5 bases, J shed 4 bases, and the junction held 7 bases outside the gene matches. CDR1 and CDR2 (germline): MNHEY, SVGAGI. This CDR3 is built from 15 residues.

This clone turned up a few times. V is TRBV7-2 and J is TRBJ2-3, with TRBD2 identical over 9 bases. This CDR3 spans 13 amino acids. After removal of 6 bases from V and 9 bases from J, the junction contained 7 bases not matched to a gene. Germline assignment: CDR1 SGHTA and CDR2 FQGNSA. The CDR3 protein is CASRVAGEGTQYF. The CDR3, as DNA: TGTGCCAGCAGAGTAGCGGGAGAGGGAACGCAGTATTTT.

This rearrangement joins TRBV4-1 to TRBJ1-5, with TRBD1 as a possible D gene (5 bases). CDR1 and CDR2 (germline): MGHRA, YSYEKL. V gave up 2 bases and J gave up 2 bases, with 10 bases separating them. This CDR3 has 15 residues. The DNA of the CDR3 is TGCGCCAGCAGCCAAACCGGGACTGGCAATCAGCCCCAGCATTTT. Amino acid sequence: CASSQTGTGNQPQHF.

This clone has only a few counts. V gene TRBV28 combines with J gene TRBJ1-6; 8 nucleotides agree with TRBD1. This CDR3 is 13 amino acids long. The germline V gene has CDR1 MDHEN and CDR2 SYDVKM. Trimming at V came to 7 bases and at J to 7 bases, leaving 3 bases not matched to a gene. The chain's CDR3 is CASTYRGNSPLHF. For the CDR3, the DNA is TGTGCCAGCACCTACAGGGGGAATTCACCCCTCCACTTT.

The chain joins TRBV30 to TRBJ1-1; D gene uncertain. CDR1 and CDR2 from the germline V gene are GTSNPN and SVGIG (reference sequence). The CDR3 length is 15 residues. Trimming took off 2 bases at V and 11 bases at J, with 24 bases between the two ends. This CDR3 is CAWSPVGGFSLGAFF. CDR3 coding DNA: TGTGCCTGGAGTCCTGTAGGAGGGTTTTCACTTGGGGCTTTCTTT.

In its sample, this clone was seen a few times. The chain employs TRBV30 and TRBJ1-2, with D perhaps matching TRBD1 (5 bases). V was shortened by 2 bases and J by 7 bases, with 11 bases between the two germline ends. The CDR3 runs 12 residues. Germline values: CDR1 GTSNPN, CDR2 SVGIG (reference sequence). The CDR3 DNA reads TGTGCCTGGAGTAGACAGACCCTTGGCTACACCTTC. Translated: CAWSRQTLGYTF.

This clone has a handful of counts. V gene TRBV30 combines with J gene TRBJ1-2; 7 bases match TRBD1. V was pared by 2 bases and J by 10 bases, with 4 bases of the junction left unmatched. The CDR3 length is 11 residues. The V gene's germline CDR1 is GTSNPN and CDR2 SVGIG (reference sequence). CDR3 sequence: CAWSPGQFYTF. The CDR3 DNA reads TGTGCCTGGAGTCCGGGACAGTTCTACACCTTC.

This clone occurred once. The chain recombines TRBV30 with TRBJ2-7; 7 bases fit TRBD2. With 0 bases clipped from V and 2 bases from J, the junction kept 4 bases outside the gene matches. Germline V lookup: CDR1 GTSNPN, CDR2 SVGIG (reference sequence). CDR3 size: 14 residues. The DNA for the CDR3 is TGTGCCTGGAGTGTACTCGGGGGGACCTACGAGCAGTACTTC. It codes for CAWSVLGGTYEQYF.

The CDR3 loop reads CAWSVLPQPQHF. The CDR3 DNA reads TGTGCCTGGAGTGTCCTCCCTCAGCCCCAGCATTTT. This chain uses TRBV30 with TRBJ1-5; D is undetermined. The V and J ends lost 0 bases and 6 bases respectively, with 6 bases between them. This CDR3 has 12 amino acids. Germline V gives CDR1 GTSNPN, CDR2 SVGIG (reference sequence). The full variable domain, with the rest looked up from reference TRBV30 and TRBJ1-5, is SQTIHQWPATLVQPVGSPLSLECTVEGTSNPNLYWYRQAAGRGLQLLFYSVGIGQISSEVPQNLSASRPQDRQFILSSKKLLLSDSGFYLCAWSVLPQPQHFGDGTRLSIL.

V and J are TRBV25-1 and TRBJ2-1, with TRBD1 matching 9 bases. Trimming removed 2 bases from V and 6 bases from J; junction bases left unmatched: 8. Germline lookup yields CDR1 MGHDK and CDR2 SYGVNS. The CDR3 loop spans 16 amino acids. This CDR3 is CASSEAPGQGSNEQFF. In DNA, the CDR3 is TGTGCCAGCAGTGAAGCTCCGGGACAGGGTAGCAATGAGCAGTTCTTC.

This chain uses TRBV6-4 with TRBJ2-3; tentatively, D is TRBD1 (6 bases). The CDR3 is 14 residues long. The germline V gene encodes CDR1 MRHNA and CDR2 SNTAGT. V was clipped by 2 bases and J by 2 bases, with 8 bases between them. The DNA of the CDR3 is TGTGCCAGCAGTGACGGACAGCCCACAGATACGCAGTATTTT. It encodes CASSDGQPTDTQYF.

The chain recombines TRBV29-1 with TRBJ2-4; 7 bases line up with TRBD1. CDR1 is SQVTM, CDR2 ANQGSEA, per germline. J was trimmed by 6 bases and V by 1 base; bases with no gene match: 9. The CDR3 extends over 15 amino acids. The CDR3 protein is CSVEGWTGDLNIQYF. CDR3 DNA sequence: TGCAGCGTTGAAGGATGGACAGGCGACTTAAACATTCAGTACTTC.

In this sample, this clone turned up once. This chain's CDR3 is CAWSPGYKQYF. CDR3 DNA: TGTGCCTGGAGTCCGGGGTACAAGCAGTACTTC. The V and J genes are TRBV30 and TRBJ2-7; D perhaps matches TRBD2 (5 bases). This CDR3 has 11 amino acids. The V end was cut by 2 bases, the J end by 8 bases, with 10 bases between. CDR1 and CDR2 (germline): GTSNPN, SVGIG (reference sequence).

The genes are TRBV6-5 and TRBJ1-4, with D possibly TRBD1 on 5 matching bases. Trimming took off 5 bases at V and 8 bases at J, with 15 bases between the two ends. The CDR3 has 14 residues. The germline CDR1 and CDR2 sequences are MNHEY and SVGAGI. The CDR3 DNA is TGTGCCAGCAGTGTGTCGGGACCCTGGGAAAAACTGTTTTTT. It translates to CASSVSGPWEKLFF.

The rearrangement uses TRBV29-1 and TRBJ1-2; no firm D call. This CDR3 spans 8 amino acids. Between the trimmed V and J ends, which lost 6 bases and 8 bases, there was a span of 4 bases. Per germline, CDR1 SQVTM and CDR2 ANQGSEA. In DNA, the CDR3 is TGCAGCGTCTTAGGCTACACCTTC. Translation: CSVLGYTF. Full variable domain (rest looked up from reference TRBV29-1 and TRBJ1-2): SAVISQKPSRDICQRGTSLTIQCQVDSQVTMMFWYRQQPGQSLTLIATANQGSEATYESGFVIDKFPISRPNLTFSTLTVSNMSPEDSSIYLCSVLGYTFGSGTRLTVV.

The rearrangement links TRBV30 to TRBJ1-2, with no clear D. The CDR3 extends over 13 amino acids. The germline gives CDR1 GTSNPN, CDR2 SVGIG (reference sequence). The V and J ends lost 3 bases and 0 bases respectively, with 8 bases between them. The CDR3 DNA is TGTGCCTGGAGCGCTAGGGCTAACTATGGCTACACCTTC. Amino acids: CAWSARANYGYTF.

This chain joins TRBV29-1 and TRBJ1-2; 10 bases line up with TRBD1. Germline assignment: CDR1 SQVTM and CDR2 ANQGSEA. The V segment lost 0 bases and the J segment 8 bases; nucleotides outside the gene matches: 9. The CDR3 is 15 residues long. The CDR3 reads CSVEDIADRGNGYTF. As DNA, the CDR3 is TGCAGCGTTGAAGACATAGCGGACAGGGGGAACGGCTACACCTTC.

This clone was found a few times. The chain has TRBV25-1 and TRBJ1-1; D is possibly TRBD1 (6 bases). Germline V lookup: CDR1 MGHDK, CDR2 SYGVNS. The CDR3 spans 13 residues. V was cut by 4 bases and J by 0 bases, with 6 bases left in between. In DNA, the CDR3 is TGTGCCAGCAGTGGACAGGTGAACACTGAAGCTTTCTTT. It encodes CASSGQVNTEAFF.

The J gene is TRBJ2-5, the V gene TRBV14; D possibly matches TRBD1 or TRBD2 (5 bases each). The germline gives CDR1 SGHDN, CDR2 FVKESK. Deletions cut 1 base from V and 0 bases from J, with 15 bases between. This CDR3 is built from 17 residues. CDR3 in amino acids: CASSQGWRTSYQETQYF. The CDR3 coding sequence is TGTGCCAGCAGCCAAGGGTGGAGGACATCGTACCAAGAGACCCAGTACTTC.

This chain joins TRBV30 and TRBJ1-4; no definite D call. Between the trimmed V and J ends, which lost 1 base and 4 bases, there was a span of 7 bases. The CDR3 is made up of 13 amino acids. Germline-derived CDR1 and CDR2 are GTSNPN and SVGIG (reference sequence). The CDR3 nucleotides read TGTGCCTGGAGTGGGCAGTATAATGAAAAACTGTTTTTT. Encoded protein: CAWSGQYNEKLFF.

This clone has a handful of counts. This chain uses TRBV6-1 with TRBJ1-1; D ambiguous. Germline CDR1 and CDR2: MNHNS and SASEGT. Between the trimmed V and J ends, which lost 6 bases and 0 bases, there was a span of 8 bases. The CDR3 extends over 13 amino acids. In nucleotides, the CDR3 is TGTGCCAGCAGGGCGCACATGAACACTGAAGCTTTCTTT. Encoded protein: CASRAHMNTEAFF.

This clone was recorded a few times. The V call is TRBV11-2, the J call TRBJ2-7; D remains ambiguous. The CDR3 sequence is 15 residues long. Trimming took off 0 bases at V and 1 base at J, with 10 bases between the two ends. Germline V gene lookup returns CDR1 SGHAT and CDR2 FQNNGV. The CDR3 here is CASSLDKGRSYEQYF. The CDR3 DNA is TGTGCCAGCAGCTTAGATAAGGGCAGGTCCTACGAGCAGTACTTC.

The rearrangement links TRBV30 to TRBJ1-5; D gene ambiguous. V was cut by 1 base and J by 6 bases, with 10 bases left in between. The CDR3 consists of 13 residues. Germline assignment: CDR1 GTSNPN and CDR2 SVGIG (reference sequence). The CDR3 loop is CAWSAKTGQPQHF. CDR3 nucleotide sequence: TGTGCCTGGAGTGCAAAAACGGGTCAGCCCCAGCATTTT.

This clone was seen more than once but under ten times. The V and J genes are TRBV7-9 and TRBJ2-7, with D hard to call. CDR1 is SEHNR and CDR2 is FQNEAQ in the germline V gene (reference sequence). The CDR3 is made up of 11 amino acids. Trimming shortened V by 2 bases and J by 6 bases, and 5 bases separated the two germline ends. CDR3 loop: CASSLSSEQYF. Here the CDR3 DNA reads TGTGCCAGCAGCTTATCTAGCGAGCAGTACTTC.

The chain joins TRBV19 to TRBJ2-2; D gene ambiguous. The CDR3 consists of 14 residues. In germline, CDR1 is LNHDA, CDR2 SQIVND (reference sequence). Trimming pared 1 base from V and 5 bases from J, leaving 8 bases between. CDR3 sequence: CASSIVATTGELFF. The CDR3 DNA is TGTGCCAGTAGTATAGTAGCAACGACCGGGGAGCTGTTTTTT.

Here the CDR3 reads CAWSAGTTNEQYF. The CDR3, as DNA: TGTGCCTGGAGTGCGGGGACCACCAACGAGCAGTACTTC. The chain has TRBV30 and TRBJ2-7, with D perhaps matching TRBD1 or TRBD2 (5 bases each). The CDR3 has 13 residues. V was shortened by 1 base and J by 5 bases, with 12 bases between the two germline ends. CDR1 and CDR2 (germline): GTSNPN, SVGIG (reference sequence).

J is TRBJ2-7 and V is TRBV29-1, with D unresolved. Looked up from germline, CDR1 is SQVTM and CDR2 is ANQGSEA. The V end lost 2 bases, the J end lost 1 base, and 3 bases lay between the germline ends. CDR3 length: 11 residues. The CDR3 sequence: CSVESSYEQYF. The CDR3 DNA is TGCAGCGTTGAATCTTCCTACGAGCAGTACTTC.

V usage is TRBV14 and J usage is TRBJ2-7; possibly TRBD1 for D (6 bases). CDR3 length: 15 amino acids. V was shortened by 4 bases and J by 4 bases, with 17 bases between the two germline ends. CDR1 and CDR2 (germline): SGHDN, FVKESK. The CDR3 nucleotides are TGTGCCAGCAGCCCTTGGACCGCAGGGGTGTACGAGCAGTACTTC. Translation: CASSPWTAGVYEQYF.